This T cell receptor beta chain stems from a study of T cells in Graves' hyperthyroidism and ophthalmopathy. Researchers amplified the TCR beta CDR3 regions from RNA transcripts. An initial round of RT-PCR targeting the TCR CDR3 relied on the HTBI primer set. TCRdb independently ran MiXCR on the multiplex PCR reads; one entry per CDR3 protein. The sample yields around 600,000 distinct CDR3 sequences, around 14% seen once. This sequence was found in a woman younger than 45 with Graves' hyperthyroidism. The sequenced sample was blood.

CDR3 in amino acids: CASSVGTSENGELFF. CDR3 coding DNA: TGTGCCAGCAGCGTAGGGACTAGCGAGAACGGGGAGCTGTTTTTT. The chain carries TRBV9 and TRBJ2-2; 9 nucleotides line up with TRBD2. J lost 7 bases, V lost 0 bases, and 4 bases had no gene match. The V gene's germline CDR1 is SGDLS and CDR2 YYNGEE. This CDR3 is 15 amino acids long.